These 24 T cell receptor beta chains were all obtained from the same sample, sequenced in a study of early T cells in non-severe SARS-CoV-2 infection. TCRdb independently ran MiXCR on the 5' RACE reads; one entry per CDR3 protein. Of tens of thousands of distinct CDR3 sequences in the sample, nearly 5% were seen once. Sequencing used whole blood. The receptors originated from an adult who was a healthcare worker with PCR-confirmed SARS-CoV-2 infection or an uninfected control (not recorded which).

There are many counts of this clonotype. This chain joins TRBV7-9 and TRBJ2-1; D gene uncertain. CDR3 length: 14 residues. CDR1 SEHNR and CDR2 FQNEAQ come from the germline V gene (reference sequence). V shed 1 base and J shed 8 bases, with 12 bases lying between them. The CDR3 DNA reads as TGTGCCAGCAGCTTAGGCCTCAGGATTGATGAGCAGTTCTTC. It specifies CASSLGLRIDEQFF.

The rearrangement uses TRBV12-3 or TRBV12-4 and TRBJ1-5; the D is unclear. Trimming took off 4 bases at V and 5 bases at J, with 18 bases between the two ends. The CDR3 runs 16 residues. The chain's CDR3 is CASSSPEKAAHQPQHF. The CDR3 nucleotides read TGTGCCAGCAGTTCCCCCGAGAAAGCAGCTCATCAGCCCCAGCATTTT.

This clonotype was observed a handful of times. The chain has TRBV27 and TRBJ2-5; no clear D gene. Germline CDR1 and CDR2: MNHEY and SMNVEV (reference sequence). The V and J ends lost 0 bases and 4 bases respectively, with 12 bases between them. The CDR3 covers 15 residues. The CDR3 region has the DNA TGTGCCAGCAGTTTATCGGGGTTCCGCGGAGAGACCCAGTACTTC. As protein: CASSLSGFRGETQYF.

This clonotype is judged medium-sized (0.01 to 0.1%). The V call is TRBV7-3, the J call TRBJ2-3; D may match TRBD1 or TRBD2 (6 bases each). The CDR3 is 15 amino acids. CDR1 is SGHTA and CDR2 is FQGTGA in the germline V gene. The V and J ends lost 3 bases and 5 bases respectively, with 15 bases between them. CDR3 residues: CASSLTGGGVDTQYF. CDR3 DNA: TGTGCCAGCAGCTTGACCGGGGGCGGAGTAGATACGCAGTATTTT.

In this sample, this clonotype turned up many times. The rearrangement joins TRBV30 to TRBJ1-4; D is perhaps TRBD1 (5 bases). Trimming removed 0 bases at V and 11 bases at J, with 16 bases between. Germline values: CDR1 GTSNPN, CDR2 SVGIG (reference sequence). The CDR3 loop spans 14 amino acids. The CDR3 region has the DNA TGTGCCTGGAGTGTACAGGCCAGCTTGGGGAAACTGTTTTTT. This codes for CAWSVQASLGKLFF.

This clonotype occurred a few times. CDR3 residues: CASSLAHSTGELFF. In DNA form, the CDR3 reads TGTGCCAGCAGCTTAGCTCACAGCACCGGGGAGCTGTTTTTT. The chain recombines TRBV7-6 with TRBJ2-2; D not resolved. The CDR3 extends over 14 amino acids. Germline CDR1 SGHVS, CDR2 FNYEAQ. Trimming left V 0 bases short and J 4 bases short, with 6 bases between. Drawing the rest from reference TRBV7-6 and TRBJ2-2, the complete variable domain is GAGVSQSPRYKVTKRGQDVALRCDPISGHVSLYWYRQALGQGPEFLTYFNYEAQQDKSGLPNDRFSAERPEGSISTLTIQRTEQRDSAMYRCASSLAHSTGELFFGEGSRLTVL.

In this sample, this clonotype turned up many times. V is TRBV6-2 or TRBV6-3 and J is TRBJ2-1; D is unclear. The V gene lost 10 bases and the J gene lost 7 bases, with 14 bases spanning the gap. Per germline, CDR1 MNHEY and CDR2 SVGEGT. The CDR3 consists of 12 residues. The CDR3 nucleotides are TGTGCCACCAGAAGGCCCATGAATGAGCAGTTCTTC. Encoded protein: CATRRPMNEQFF.

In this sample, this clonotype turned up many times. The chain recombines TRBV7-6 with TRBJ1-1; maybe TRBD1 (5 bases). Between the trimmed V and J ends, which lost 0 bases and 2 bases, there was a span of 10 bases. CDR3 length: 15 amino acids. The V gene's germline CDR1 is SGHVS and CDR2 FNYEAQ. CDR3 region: CASSLAAGGNTEAFF. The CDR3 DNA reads TGTGCCAGCAGCTTAGCCGCGGGGGGAAACACTGAAGCTTTCTTT. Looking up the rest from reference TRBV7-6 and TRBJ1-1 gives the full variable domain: GAGVSQSPRYKVTKRGQDVALRCDPISGHVSLYWYRQALGQGPEFLTYFNYEAQQDKSGLPNDRFSAERPEGSISTLTIQRTEQRDSAMYRCASSLAAGGNTEAFFGQGTRLTVV.

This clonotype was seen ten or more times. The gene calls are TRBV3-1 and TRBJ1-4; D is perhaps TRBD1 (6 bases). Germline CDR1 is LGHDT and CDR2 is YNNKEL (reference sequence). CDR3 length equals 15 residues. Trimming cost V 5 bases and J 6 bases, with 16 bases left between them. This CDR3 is CASSISGTRYEKLFF. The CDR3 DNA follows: TGTGCCAGCAGCATCTCCGGGACACGGTATGAAAAACTGTTTTTT.

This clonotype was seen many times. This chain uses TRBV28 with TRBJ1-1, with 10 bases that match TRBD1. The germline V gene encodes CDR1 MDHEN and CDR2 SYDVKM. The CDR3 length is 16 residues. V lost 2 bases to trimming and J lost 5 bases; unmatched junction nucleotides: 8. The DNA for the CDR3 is TGTGCCAGCAGTTTAAGCCTGGGACAGGGGAGAACTGAAGCTTTCTTT. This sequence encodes CASSLSLGQGRTEAFF.

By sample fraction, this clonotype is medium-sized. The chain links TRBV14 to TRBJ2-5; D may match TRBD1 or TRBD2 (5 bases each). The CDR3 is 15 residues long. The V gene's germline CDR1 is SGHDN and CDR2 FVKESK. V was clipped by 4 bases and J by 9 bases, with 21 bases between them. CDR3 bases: TGTGCCAGCAGCCCCGGGGACGGTTTACAACGGGCCCAGTACTTC. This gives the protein CASSPGDGLQRAQYF.

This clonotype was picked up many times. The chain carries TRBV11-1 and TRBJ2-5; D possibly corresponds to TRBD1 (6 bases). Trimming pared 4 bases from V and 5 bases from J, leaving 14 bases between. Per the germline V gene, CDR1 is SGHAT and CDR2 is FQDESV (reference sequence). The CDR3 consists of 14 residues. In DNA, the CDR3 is TGTGCCAGCAGCTCCTATACAGGGTTGGAGACCCAGTACTTC. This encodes CASSSYTGLETQYF.

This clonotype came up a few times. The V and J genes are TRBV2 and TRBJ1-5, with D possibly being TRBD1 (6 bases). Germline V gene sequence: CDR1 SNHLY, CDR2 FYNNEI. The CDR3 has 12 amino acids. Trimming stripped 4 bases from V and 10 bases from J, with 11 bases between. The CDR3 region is CASSVQGIPQHF. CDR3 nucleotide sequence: TGTGCCAGCAGTGTACAGGGTATTCCCCAGCATTTT.

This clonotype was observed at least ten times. CDR3 sequence: CSASSGTGNEKLFF. CDR3 DNA sequence: TGCAGTGCTAGCTCCGGGACAGGGAATGAAAAACTGTTTTTT. This chain links TRBV20-1 with TRBJ1-4, with 9 positions matching TRBD1. The V segment lost 3 bases and the J segment 5 bases; nucleotides outside the gene matches: 4. This CDR3 region has 14 residues. Germline CDR1 is DFQATT and CDR2 is SNEGSKA (reference sequence).

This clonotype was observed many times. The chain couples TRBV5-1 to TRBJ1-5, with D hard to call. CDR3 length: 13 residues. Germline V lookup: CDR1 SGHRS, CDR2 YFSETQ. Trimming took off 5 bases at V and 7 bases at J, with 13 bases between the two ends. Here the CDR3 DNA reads TGCGCCAGCAGTCAGGCCCCCGGACAGCCCCAGCATTTT. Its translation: CASSQAPGQPQHF.

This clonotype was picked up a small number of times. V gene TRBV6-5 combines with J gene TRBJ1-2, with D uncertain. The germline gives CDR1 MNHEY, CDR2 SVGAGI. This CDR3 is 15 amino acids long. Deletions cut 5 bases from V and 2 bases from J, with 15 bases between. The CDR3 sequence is CASSDIENGNYGYTF. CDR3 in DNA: TGTGCCAGCAGTGACATAGAAAATGGAAACTATGGCTACACCTTC.

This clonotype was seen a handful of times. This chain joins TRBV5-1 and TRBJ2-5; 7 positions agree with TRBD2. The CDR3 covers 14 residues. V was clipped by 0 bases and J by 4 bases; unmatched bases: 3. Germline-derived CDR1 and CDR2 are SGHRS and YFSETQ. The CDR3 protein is CASSLGPGGETQYF. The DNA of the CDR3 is TGCGCCAGCAGCTTGGGGCCGGGAGGAGAGACCCAGTACTTC.

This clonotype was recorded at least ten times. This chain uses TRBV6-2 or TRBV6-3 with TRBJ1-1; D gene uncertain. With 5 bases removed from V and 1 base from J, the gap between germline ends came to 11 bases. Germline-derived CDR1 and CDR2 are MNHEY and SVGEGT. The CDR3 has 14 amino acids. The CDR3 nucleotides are TGTGCCAGCAGTCTGCCCACAGAGAACACTGAAGCTTTCTTT. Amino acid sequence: CASSLPTENTEAFF.

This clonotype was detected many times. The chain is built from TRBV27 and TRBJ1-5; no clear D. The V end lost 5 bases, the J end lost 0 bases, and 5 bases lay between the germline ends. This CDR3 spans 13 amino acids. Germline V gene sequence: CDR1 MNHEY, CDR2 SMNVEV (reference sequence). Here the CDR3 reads CASSLSSNQPQHF. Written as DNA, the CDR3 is TGTGCCAGCAGTCTTTCTAGCAATCAGCCCCAGCATTTT.

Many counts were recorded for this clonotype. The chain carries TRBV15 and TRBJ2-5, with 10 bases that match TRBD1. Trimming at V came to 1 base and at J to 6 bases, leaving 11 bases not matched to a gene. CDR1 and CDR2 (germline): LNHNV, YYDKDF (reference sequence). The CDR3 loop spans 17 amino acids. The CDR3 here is CATSRVRGTGATKTQYF. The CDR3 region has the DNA TGTGCCACCAGCAGAGTCAGGGGGACAGGGGCGACGAAGACCCAGTACTTC.

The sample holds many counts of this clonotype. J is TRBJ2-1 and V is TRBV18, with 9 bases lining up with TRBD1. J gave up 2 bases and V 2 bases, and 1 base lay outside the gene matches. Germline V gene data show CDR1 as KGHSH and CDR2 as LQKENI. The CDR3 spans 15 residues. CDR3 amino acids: CASSPGTGPYNEQFF. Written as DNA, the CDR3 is TGTGCCAGCTCACCAGGGACAGGGCCCTACAATGAGCAGTTCTTC.

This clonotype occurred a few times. CDR3 protein: CASSPRARQGTEAFF. The CDR3 region has the DNA TGTGCCAGCAGCCCGAGGGCCCGACAGGGAACTGAAGCTTTCTTT. The rearrangement uses TRBV7-2 and TRBJ1-1, with 7 bases lining up with TRBD1. V dropped 5 bases and J dropped 5; count of bases not matched to a gene: 11. Germline V gene sequence: CDR1 SGHTA, CDR2 FQGNSA. The CDR3 extends over 15 amino acids.

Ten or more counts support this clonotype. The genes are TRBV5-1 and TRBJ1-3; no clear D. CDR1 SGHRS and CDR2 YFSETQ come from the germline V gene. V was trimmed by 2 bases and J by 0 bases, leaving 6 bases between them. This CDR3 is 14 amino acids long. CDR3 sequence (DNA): TGCGCCAGCAGCTTTGACCGCTCTGGAAACACCATATATTTT. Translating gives CASSFDRSGNTIYF. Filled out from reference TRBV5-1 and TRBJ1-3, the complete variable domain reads KAGVTQTPRYLIKTRGQQVTLSCSPISGHRSVSWYQQTPGQGLQFLFEYFSETQRNKGNFPGRFSGRQFSNSRSEMNVSTLELGDSALYLCASSFDRSGNTIYFGEGSWLTVV.

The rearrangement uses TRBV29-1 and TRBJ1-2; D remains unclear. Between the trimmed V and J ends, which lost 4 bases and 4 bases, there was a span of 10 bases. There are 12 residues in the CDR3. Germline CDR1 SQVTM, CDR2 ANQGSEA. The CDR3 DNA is TGCAGCGTTGGATGGCAGTCCTATGGCTACACCTTC. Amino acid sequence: CSVGWQSYGYTF.